In its sample, the clone carrying this T cell receptor beta chain was seen a few times. Its antigen remains unidentified. Documented time point: newly diagnosed GD, antithyroid drugs for less than 3 months. There was RNA extracted from PBMCs, and the TCR library was made from it. EDTA tubes received approximately 9 milliliters of drawn peripheral blood. The germline V gene has CDR1 SGHDN and CDR2 FVKESK. This CDR3 is built from 18 residues. Deletions cut 2 bases from V and 1 base from J, with 20 bases between. These data originate in a study of regulatory T cells in long-lasting Graves disease. Construction of the TCR beta libraries employed iRepertoire HTBI primers in conjunction with Arm-PCR of CDR3 regions. TCRdb re-derived calls from the multiplex PCR reads in MiXCR, one entry per CDR3 protein. The table has about 530,000 distinct CDR3 sequences, roughly a sixth seen once. Study outcomes and limitations: Fewer public clonotypes were shared by new patients (around 960) than by persistent patients (around 2,900).

Another study also made use of these data, one on T cells in Graves' hyperthyroidism and ophthalmopathy. That report notes: The study used the HTBI primer set for a first-round RT-PCR of the TCR CDR3. A 13 V-J signature model discriminated ophthalmopathy versus stable hyperthyroidism.

This clonotype was sampled from a woman aged 35-65 years with Graves disease. The genes are TRBV14 and TRBJ1-1; perhaps TRBD1 as D (6 bases). The starting material was peripheral blood mononuclear cells (PBMCs), obtained at new diagnosis, from a patient treated with antithyroid drugs. CDR3 residues: CASSQTLYSGTTNTEAFF. CDR3 DNA sequence: TGTGCCAGCAGCCAAACACTCTATTCCGGGACAACGAACACTGAAGCTTTCTTT.